These 10 T cell receptor beta chains were sequenced from one sample in a study of blood T cell repertoires in COVID-19. Repertoires were generated with immunoSEQ multiplex PCR, while TCRdb's copy carries only in-frame clones and drops some. The sample holds fewer than 400,000 clones, around 90% seen once. The sequencing sample was made of PBMCs or T cells enriched from blood (not recorded which). The receptors were sampled from a woman aged 18-30 years who had recovered from COVID-19.

The CDR3 loop reads CASSLASTGNTEAFF. The DNA of the CDR3 is TGTGCCAGCAGCTTGGCCTCGACAGGAAACACTGAAGCTTTCTTT. V gene TRBV5-4 combines with J gene TRBJ1-1, with a possible D match to TRBD1 (6 bases). Germline loops: CDR1 SGHNT, CDR2 YYREEE (reference sequence). The V and J ends lost 0 bases and 2 bases respectively, with 11 bases between them. The CDR3 has 15 amino acids.

The rearrangement links TRBV14 to TRBJ1-5; D might be TRBD1 (6 bases). The V end lost 0 bases, the J end lost 0 bases, and 21 bases lay between the germline ends. The CDR3 is 20 residues long. Germline CDR1 is SGHDN and CDR2 is FVKESK. The CDR3, as DNA: TGTGCCAGCAGCCAAGACCCCGCAGGGGCCTCATATTATAGCAATCAGCCCCAGCATTTT. Amino acid sequence: CASSQDPAGASYYSNQPQHF.

The genes are TRBV27 and TRBJ2-1; 7 bases line up with TRBD2. The length of the CDR3 is 17 residues. Germline CDR1 reads MNHEY; CDR2 reads SMNVEV (reference sequence). Trimming removed 7 bases from V and 0 bases from J; junction bases left unmatched: 12. CDR3 region: CASIPHGERGSYNEQFF. CDR3 in DNA: TGTGCCAGCATCCCGCATGGCGAGCGGGGCTCCTACAATGAGCAGTTCTTC.

The J gene is TRBJ1-5, the V gene TRBV7-2, with a possible D match to TRBD1 (5 bases). The CDR3 contains 17 residues. Germline V lookup: CDR1 SGHTA, CDR2 FQGNSA. Trimming took 1 base from V and 4 from J, leaving 17 bases between them. This chain's CDR3 is CASSLVNGGATNQPQHF. In nucleotides, the CDR3 is TGTGCCAGCAGCTTAGTAAACGGCGGGGCTACAAATCAGCCCCAGCATTTT.

The chain links TRBV28 to TRBJ1-4; D is possibly TRBD1 (5 bases). The germline CDR1 and CDR2 sequences are MDHEN and SYDVKM. V was pared by 7 bases and J by 10 bases, with 19 bases between. CDR3 length: 14 amino acids. The CDR3 here is CASTTLKGGAKLFF. CDR3 DNA sequence: TGTGCCAGCACCACATTGAAGGGAGGGGCAAAACTGTTTTTT. Full variable domain (rest looked up from reference TRBV28 and TRBJ1-4): DVKVTQSSRYLVKRTGEKVFLECVQDMDHENMFWYRQDPGLGLRLIYFSYDVKMKEKGDIPEGYSVSREKKERFSLILESASTNQTSMYLCASTTLKGGAKLFFGSGTQLSVL.

This chain uses TRBV27 with TRBJ1-2; 8 bases map to TRBD1. From germline, CDR1 is MNHEY and CDR2 SMNVEV (reference sequence). Trimming took 10 bases from V and 7 from J; bases not matched to a gene: 17. CDR3 length equals 15 residues. The CDR3 nucleotides read TGTGCCACACATTCCCCGGACAGGGTTTGGGGTGGCTACACCTTC. This encodes CATHSPDRVWGGYTF.

The J gene is TRBJ2-7, the V gene TRBV9, with D perhaps TRBD1 (6 bases). Trimming cost V 1 base and J 0 bases, with 14 bases left between them. The CDR3 is 16 residues long. Germline values: CDR1 SGDLS, CDR2 YYNGEE. As DNA, the CDR3 is TGTGCCAGCAGCGTATCCGCAGGGGCCGACTCCTACGAGCAGTACTTC. Amino acids: CASSVSAGADSYEQYF.

The chain joins TRBV6-1 to TRBJ2-7; a weak D match, TRBD1 (5 bases). Trimming took 3 bases from V and 4 from J, leaving 16 bases between them. The CDR3 loop spans 15 amino acids. The germline CDR1 and CDR2 sequences are MNHNS and SASEGT. This CDR3 reads CASSDSVRAKYEQYF. As DNA, the CDR3 is TGTGCCAGCAGTGATAGTGTCAGGGCGAAATACGAGCAGTACTTC.

The sample holds one count of this clone. V and J are TRBV7-6 and TRBJ2-7; a weak D match, TRBD1 (6 bases). V lost 3 bases and J lost 1, with 7 bases in between. Germline CDR1 and CDR2: SGHVS and FNYEAQ. The CDR3 is 13 amino acids. CDR3 region: CASSFQGSYEQYF. CDR3 in DNA: TGTGCCAGCAGCTTCCAGGGGTCCTACGAGCAGTACTTC.

The V call is TRBV28, the J call TRBJ1-4, with D unclear. V shed 4 bases and J shed 7 bases, with 13 bases lying between them. The germline gives CDR1 MDHEN, CDR2 SYDVKM. The CDR3 has 14 residues. This CDR3 is CASSSPNPPEKLFF. CDR3 DNA: TGTGCCAGCAGTTCGCCTAATCCACCTGAAAAACTGTTTTTT.